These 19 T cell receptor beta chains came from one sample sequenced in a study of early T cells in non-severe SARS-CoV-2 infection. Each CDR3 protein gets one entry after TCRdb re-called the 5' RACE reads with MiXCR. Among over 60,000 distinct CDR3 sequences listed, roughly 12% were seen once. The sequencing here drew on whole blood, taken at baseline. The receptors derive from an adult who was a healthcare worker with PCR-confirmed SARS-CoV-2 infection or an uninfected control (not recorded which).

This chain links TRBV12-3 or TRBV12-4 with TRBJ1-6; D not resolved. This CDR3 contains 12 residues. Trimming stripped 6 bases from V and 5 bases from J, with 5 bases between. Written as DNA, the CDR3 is TGTGCCAGCAGCCGAGATAATTCACCCCTCCACTTT. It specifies CASSRDNSPLHF.

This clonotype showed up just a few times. The CDR3 nucleotides read TGTGCCAGCAGACCCGCCGGGACAGAGAGCTCCTACAATGAGCAGTTCTTC. This sequence encodes CASRPAGTESSYNEQFF. The genes are TRBV3-2 and TRBJ2-1; the D segment call TRBD1 is taken from the table without a DNA check. TRBV3-2 counts as a pseudogene. CDR3 length equals 17 residues.

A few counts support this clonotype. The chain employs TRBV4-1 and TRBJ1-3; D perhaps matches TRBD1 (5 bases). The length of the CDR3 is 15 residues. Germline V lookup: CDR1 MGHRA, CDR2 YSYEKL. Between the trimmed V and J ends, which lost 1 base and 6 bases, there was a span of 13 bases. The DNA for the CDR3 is TGCGCCAGCAGCCAAGTAGACAGTGAAGAAAACACCATATATTTT. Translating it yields CASSQVDSEENTIYF.

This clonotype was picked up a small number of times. CDR3 sequence (DNA): TGTGCCAGCAGCTTGCCCCCCAGGCCCGGGGGAAGGAAGGACACTGAAGCTTTCTTT. It specifies CASSLPPRPGGRKDTEAFF. The chain recombines TRBV5-4 with TRBJ1-1, with D possibly TRBD1 on 5 matching bases. Trimming pared 1 base from V and 3 bases from J, leaving 25 bases between. This CDR3 comprises 19 residues. Germline lookup yields CDR1 SGHNT and CDR2 YYREEE (reference sequence).

The CDR3 nucleotides read TGTGCCAGCAGTTTAAGTGCAACTAATGAAAAACTGTTTTTT. It specifies CASSLSATNEKLFF. This chain uses TRBV28 with TRBJ1-4; D gene ambiguous. CDR1 MDHEN and CDR2 SYDVKM come from the germline V gene. Trimming left V 2 bases short and J 0 bases short, with 4 bases between. This CDR3 comprises 14 residues. Full variable domain (missing parts from reference TRBV28 and TRBJ1-4): DVKVTQSSRYLVKRTGEKVFLECVQDMDHENMFWYRQDPGLGLRLIYFSYDVKMKEKGDIPEGYSVSREKKERFSLILESASTNQTSMYLCASSLSATNEKLFFGSGTQLSVL.

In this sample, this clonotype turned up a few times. In DNA form, the CDR3 reads TGCGCCAGCAGCCAGGGGCGGACCTCCCAAGAGACCCAGTACTTC. It specifies CASSQGRTSQETQYF. V usage is TRBV4-1 and J usage is TRBJ2-5, with D possibly matching TRBD1 (5 bases). Germline V gene sequence: CDR1 MGHRA, CDR2 YSYEKL. This CDR3 region has 15 residues. Trimming stripped 3 bases from V and 1 base from J, with 12 bases between.

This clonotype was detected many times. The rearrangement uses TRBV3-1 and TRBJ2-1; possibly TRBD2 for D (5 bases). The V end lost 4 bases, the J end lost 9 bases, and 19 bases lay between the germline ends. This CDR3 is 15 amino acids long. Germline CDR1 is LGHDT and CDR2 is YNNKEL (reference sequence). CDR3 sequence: CASSPSTNARVEQFF. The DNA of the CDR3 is TGTGCCAGCAGCCCGAGCACCAACGCGAGGGTTGAGCAGTTCTTC.

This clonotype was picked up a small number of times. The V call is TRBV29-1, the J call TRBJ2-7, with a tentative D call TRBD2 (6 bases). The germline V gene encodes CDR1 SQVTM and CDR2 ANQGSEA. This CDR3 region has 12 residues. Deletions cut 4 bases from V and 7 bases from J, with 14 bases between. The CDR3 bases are TGCAGCGTTGGGAAGGCGGCGGGGGAGCAGTACTTC. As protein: CSVGKAAGEQYF.

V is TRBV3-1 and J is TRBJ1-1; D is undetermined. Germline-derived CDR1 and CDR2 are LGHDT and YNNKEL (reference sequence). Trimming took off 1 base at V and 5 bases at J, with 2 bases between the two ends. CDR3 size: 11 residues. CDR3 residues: CASSQGTEAFF. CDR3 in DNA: TGTGCCAGCAGCCAAGGGACTGAAGCTTTCTTT.

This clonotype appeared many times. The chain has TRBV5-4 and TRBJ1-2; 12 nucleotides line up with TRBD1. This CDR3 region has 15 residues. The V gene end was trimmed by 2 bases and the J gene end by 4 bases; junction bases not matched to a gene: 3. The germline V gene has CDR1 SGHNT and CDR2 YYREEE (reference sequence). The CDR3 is CASSFPGQGAYGYTF. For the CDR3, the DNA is TGTGCCAGCAGCTTTCCGGGACAGGGGGCCTATGGCTACACCTTC.

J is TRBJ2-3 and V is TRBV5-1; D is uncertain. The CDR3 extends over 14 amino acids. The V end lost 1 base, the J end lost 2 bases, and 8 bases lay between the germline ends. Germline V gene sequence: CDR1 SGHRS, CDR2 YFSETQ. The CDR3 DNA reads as TGCGCCAGCAGCTTGACCCAGAACACAGATACGCAGTATTTT. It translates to CASSLTQNTDTQYF. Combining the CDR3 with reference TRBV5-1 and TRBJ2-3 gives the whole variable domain KAGVTQTPRYLIKTRGQQVTLSCSPISGHRSVSWYQQTPGQGLQFLFEYFSETQRNKGNFPGRFSGRQFSNSRSEMNVSTLELGDSALYLCASSLTQNTDTQYFGPGTRLTVL.

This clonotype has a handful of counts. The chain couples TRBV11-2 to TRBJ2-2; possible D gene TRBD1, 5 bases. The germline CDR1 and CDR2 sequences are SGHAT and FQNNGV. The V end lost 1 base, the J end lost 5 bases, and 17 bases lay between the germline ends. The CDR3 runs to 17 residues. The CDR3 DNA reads TGTGCCAGCAGCTTAGCAGGTGGCAGGGAAGGGACCGGGGAGCTGTTTTTT. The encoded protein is CASSLAGGREGTGELFF.

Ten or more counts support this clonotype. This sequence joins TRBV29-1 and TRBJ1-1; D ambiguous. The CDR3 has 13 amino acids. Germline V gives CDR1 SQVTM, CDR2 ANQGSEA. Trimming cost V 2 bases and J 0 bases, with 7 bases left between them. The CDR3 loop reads CSVERQLNTEAFF. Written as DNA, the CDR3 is TGCAGCGTTGAACGGCAGCTGAACACTGAAGCTTTCTTT.

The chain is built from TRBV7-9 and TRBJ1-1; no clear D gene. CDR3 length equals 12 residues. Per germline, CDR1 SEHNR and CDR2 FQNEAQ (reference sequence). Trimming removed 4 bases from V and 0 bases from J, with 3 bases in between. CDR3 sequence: CASSSVNTEAFF. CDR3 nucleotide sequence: TGTGCCAGCAGCTCCGTGAACACTGAAGCTTTCTTT.

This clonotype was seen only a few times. DNA of the CDR3: TGTGCCAGCAGTCCAGGGGGACAGGGGCTGGCAGATACGCAGTATTTT. It codes for CASSPGGQGLADTQYF. The J gene is TRBJ2-3, the V gene TRBV28; the match to TRBD1 covers 10 bases. V lost 5 bases and J lost 4; bases outside the gene matches: 9. Germline-derived CDR1 and CDR2 are MDHEN and SYDVKM. CDR3 length: 16 residues.

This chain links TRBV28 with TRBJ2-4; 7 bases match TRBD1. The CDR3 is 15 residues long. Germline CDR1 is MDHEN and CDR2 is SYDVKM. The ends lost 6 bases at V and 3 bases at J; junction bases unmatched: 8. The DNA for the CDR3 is TGTGCCAGCAGCCTACTCACAGGGGACAAAAACATTCAGTACTTC. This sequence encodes CASSLLTGDKNIQYF.

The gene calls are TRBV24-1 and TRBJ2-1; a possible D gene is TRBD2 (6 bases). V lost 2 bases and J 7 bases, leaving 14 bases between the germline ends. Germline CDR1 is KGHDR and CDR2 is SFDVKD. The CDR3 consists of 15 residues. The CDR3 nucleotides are TGTGCCACCAGTGATTCCAGGACTACCTCTAATGAGCAGTTCTTC. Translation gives CATSDSRTTSNEQFF.

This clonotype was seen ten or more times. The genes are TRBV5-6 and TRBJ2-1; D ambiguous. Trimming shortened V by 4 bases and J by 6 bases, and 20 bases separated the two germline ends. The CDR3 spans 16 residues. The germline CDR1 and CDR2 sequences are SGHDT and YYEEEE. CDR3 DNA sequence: TGTGCCAGCAGCCTAACCGGGCGCCCTACGGGCAATGAGCAGTTCTTC. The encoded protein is CASSLTGRPTGNEQFF.

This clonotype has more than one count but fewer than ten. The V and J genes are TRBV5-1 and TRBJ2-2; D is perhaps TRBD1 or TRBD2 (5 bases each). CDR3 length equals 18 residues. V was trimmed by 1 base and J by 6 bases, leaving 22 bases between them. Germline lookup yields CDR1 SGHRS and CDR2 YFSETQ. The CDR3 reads CASSLTGTAGVGAGELFF. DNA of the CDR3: TGCGCCAGCAGCTTGACCGGGACCGCGGGCGTAGGGGCCGGGGAGCTGTTTTTT.